This entry lists 2 T cell receptor beta chains sequenced from one sample in a study of cytomegalovirus exposure and HLA in healthy donors. The PCR was carried out with 60 Vbeta primers and 13 Jbeta primers. TCRdb's table, derived via immunoSEQ multiplex PCR, lists solely in-frame clones and lacks some. This sample's table reports around 70,000 clones. Source material: PBMCs. The receptor set was obtained from a female donor in good health and CMV-seropositive.

The chain has TRBV19 and TRBJ1-3; possible D gene TRBD1, 5 bases. The CDR3 loop spans 14 amino acids. V was trimmed by 5 bases and J by 4 bases, leaving 12 bases between them. Germline V CDR1 and CDR2: LNHDA, SQIVND (reference sequence). CDR3 region: CASSRDFTGNTIYF. In DNA form, the CDR3 reads TGTGCCAGTAGTCGGGACTTCACCGGAAACACCATATATTTT.

This chain connects TRBV28 to TRBJ2-3, with D possibly TRBD2 on 6 matching bases. Germline V gene sequence: CDR1 MDHEN, CDR2 SYDVKM. Trimming took 0 bases from V and 4 from J, leaving 20 bases between them. This CDR3 is built from 18 residues. CDR3 sequence: CASSLWRGGGSIPDTQYF. Here the CDR3 DNA reads TGTGCCAGCAGTTTATGGCGGGGTGGGGGGAGTATCCCAGATACGCAGTATTTT.